A selection of T cell receptor beta chains follows, all from one sample in a study of early T cells in non-severe SARS-CoV-2 infection. One entry per CDR3 protein, called by TCRdb with MiXCR from the 5' RACE reads. The table records about 48,000 distinct CDR3 sequences, more than 6.5% of them present only once. Sequences were obtained from whole blood. These TCRs come from an adult who was a healthcare worker with PCR-confirmed SARS-CoV-2 infection or an uninfected control (not recorded which). CDR3s include the opening cysteine and the closing phenylalanine or tryptophan. Fields, in order: CDR3 DNA, CDR3 protein, J gene, D gene, V gene, clone size. The D gene is left open where the match is weak. Only some rows state a clone size, as once, few, many or a class for expanded clones.

TGTGCCAGCAGCGACGACAGTTCGGCCGGGGAGCTGTTTTTT	CASSDDSSAGELFF	TRBJ2-2	-	TRBV13	large
TGTGCCAGCAGCCCCCGGACGGGTGTCCTCACAGATACGCAGTATTTT	CASSPRTGVLTDTQYF	TRBJ2-3	-	TRBV7-9	-
TGTGCCAGCAGCGTAGGGACCTATGGCTACACCTTC	CASSVGTYGYTF	TRBJ1-2	-	TRBV9	-
TGTGCCAGCAGCTTAGCGGGACATATGAACACTGAAGCTTTCTTT	CASSLAGHMNTEAFF	TRBJ1-1	-	TRBV7-2	many
TGTGCCAGCAGCTTAAGGAATGAAAATGAGCAGTTCTTC	CASSLRNENEQFF	TRBJ2-1	-	TRBV7-9	-
TGCAGCGTCTACAGGGAAGGCGGCTACACCTTC	CSVYREGGYTF	TRBJ1-2	-	TRBV29-1	many
TGTGCCAGCAGCTTAATGGCAGGGCACTACAATGAGCAGTTCTTC	CASSLMAGHYNEQFF	TRBJ2-1	-	TRBV5-6	many
TGCGCCAGCAGCCAAGACTCGGGTTATAATTCACCCCTCCACTTT	CASSQDSGYNSPLHF	TRBJ1-6	-	TRBV4-3	few
TGTGCCAGCAGTTTAGACAGGGAGACACAGCCCCAGCATTTT	CASSLDRETQPQHF	TRBJ1-5	-	TRBV12-3/TRBV12-4	few
TGTGCCAGCAGTTTTGGGACAAATGTTCTGACCGGGGAGCTGTTTTTT	CASSFGTNVLTGELFF	TRBJ2-2	-	TRBV28	many
TGCAGCGTAGGCAGGGACGTCACTGAAGCTTTCTTT	CSVGRDVTEAFF	TRBJ1-1	-	TRBV29-1	many
TGTGCCAGCAGAAGAACAACAGACACTGAAGCTTTCTTT	CASRRTTDTEAFF	TRBJ1-1	-	TRBV6-2/TRBV6-3	many
TGTGCCTGGAGTCTTCGTGCGGGTGGCGGGGAGCTGTTTTTT	CAWSLRAGGGELFF	TRBJ2-2	-	TRBV30	-